This TCR beta chain was found in a study of CD8 T cells in ankylosing spondylitis. Looked up from germline, CDR1 is MDHEN and CDR2 is SYDVKM. The V end was cut by 7 bases, the J end by 14 bases, with 18 bases between. The CDR3 is 13 amino acids. This clonotype has at least ten counts. Its cognate antigen is unknown. For TCR beta, libraries came from quantitative 5'-RACE with molecular barcodes. TCRdb passed the 5' RACE reads through MiXCR, listing each CDR3 protein once. The sample shows approximately 300,000 distinct CDR3 sequences, 20% of them seen only once. Whole-study results and caveats: Disease-linked clones bore a CD8+ phenotype, appearing relatively rarely in peripheral blood. Matched ankylosing spondylitis synovial fluid reportedly contained a significantly enriched population of disease-linked clones.

The chain employs TRBV28 and TRBJ1-6; D call uncertain. This clonotype originated in a male donor with ankylosing spondylitis or in good health (not recorded which). The specimen was blood, either unsorted or a sorted T cell fraction (not recorded which). This CDR3 reads CASMPTTIRSLHF. CDR3 DNA sequence: TGTGCCAGCATGCCCACTACTATTCGGTCCCTCCACTTT.